This entry lists 4 T cell receptor beta chains sequenced from one sample in a study of tissue T cells after allogeneic stem cell transplantation. Using immunoSEQ multiplex PCR, the repertoire was profiled, and TCRdb retains in-frame clones only, with some absent. The sample holds some 10,000 clones, 65% seen once. The sample was tissue from the stomach, taken at autopsy. These receptor sequences come from an older male donor with lung cancer.

This clone appeared a few times. This chain connects TRBV7-9 to TRBJ2-3, with D unclear. There are 15 residues in the CDR3. Germline loops: CDR1 SEHNR, CDR2 FQNEAQ (reference sequence). The germline V and J ends were trimmed by 0 bases and 2 bases, with 9 bases remaining between them. CDR3 amino acids: CASSLANRPTDTQYF. CDR3 bases: TGTGCCAGCAGCTTAGCGAACAGACCCACAGATACGCAGTATTTT. Combining the CDR3 with reference TRBV7-9 and TRBJ2-3 gives the whole variable domain DTGVSQNPRHKITKRGQNVTFRCDPISEHNRLYWYRQTLGQGPEFLTYFQNEAQLEKSRLLSDRFSAERPKGSFSTLEIQRTEQGDSAMYLCASSLANRPTDTQYFGPGTRLTVL.

Here the CDR3 DNA reads TGCAGCGTTGCAGGGGGCGCATCCTACGAGCAGTACTTC. This translates into CSVAGGASYEQYF. The chain employs TRBV29-1 and TRBJ2-7, with TRBD1 identical over 8 bases. In germline, CDR1 is SQVTM, CDR2 ANQGSEA. V lost 4 bases, J lost 1 base, and 3 bases stayed unmatched. This CDR3 is 13 amino acids long.

The chain joins TRBV27 to TRBJ2-1, with TRBD2 identical over 7 bases. The J segment lost 8 bases and the V segment lost 5 bases, leaving 12 bases of the junction unmatched. The CDR3 sequence is 15 residues long. Per germline, CDR1 MNHEY and CDR2 SMNVEV (reference sequence). In nucleotides, the CDR3 is TGTGCCAGCAGTACCTACAGCTCCCGGGGGGATGAGCAGTTCTTC. Protein product: CASSTYSSRGDEQFF.

This chain uses TRBV5-4 with TRBJ1-2, with D uncertain. The CDR3 sequence is 13 residues long. Trimming took off 1 base at V and 5 bases at J, with 9 bases between the two ends. Germline lookup yields CDR1 SGHNT and CDR2 YYREEE (reference sequence). CDR3 in DNA: TGTGCCAGCAGCTTGAGTGGGGTGTATGGCTACACCTTC. It codes for CASSLSGVYGYTF. Together with reference TRBV5-4 and TRBJ1-2, the CDR3 gives the full variable domain: ETGVTQSPTHLIKTRGQQVTLRCSSQSGHNTVSWYQQALGQGPQFIFQYYREEENGRGNFPPRFSGLQFPNYSSELNVNALELDDSALYLCASSLSGVYGYTFGSGTRLTVV.